The 25 T cell receptor beta chains in this list originate from one sample, sequenced in a study of technical replicates of blood from four donors. Here immunoSEQ multiplex PCR was the method, and the copy in TCRdb shows in-frame clones only, minus some. The sample includes about 62,000 clones, nearly 90% of them seen just once. Material for sequencing was PBMCs. The receptors were gathered from a human donor in good health. Some clones in this sample may be carry-over from other donors' samples.

The DNA of the CDR3 is TGTGCCTGGAGACTAGCGGGGACCTACGAGCAGTACTTC. Translation: CAWRLAGTYEQYF. V and J are TRBV30 and TRBJ2-7; 10 bases fit TRBD2. The CDR3 contains 13 residues. The germline CDR1 and CDR2 sequences are GTSNPN and SVGIG (reference sequence). J gave up 2 bases and V 3 bases, and 1 base lay outside the gene matches.

This clone was counted between two and nine times. This chain uses TRBV6-1 with TRBJ1-4; possible D gene TRBD1, 6 bases. Trimming shortened V by 6 bases and J by 2 bases, and 10 bases separated the two germline ends. The CDR3 totals 14 residues. The germline CDR1 and CDR2 sequences are MNHNS and SASEGT. CDR3 sequence reads: CASSDRWTNEKLFF. The CDR3 DNA reads TGTGCCAGCAGCGACAGGTGGACTAATGAAAAACTGTTTTTT.

This sequence joins TRBV7-9 and TRBJ2-5; 8 bases line up with TRBD1. Germline CDR1 is SEHNR and CDR2 is FQNEAQ (reference sequence). V lost 5 bases and J lost 5; bases outside the gene matches: 10. CDR3 length equals 15 residues. This CDR3 reads CASSTRTGSGETQYF. The CDR3 region has the DNA TGTGCCAGCAGCACCCGGACAGGGAGCGGGGAGACCCAGTACTTC.

V usage is TRBV7-7 and J usage is TRBJ2-5; unclear D gene. With 1 base removed from V and 0 bases from J, the gap between germline ends came to 9 bases. This CDR3 comprises 15 residues. Germline-derived CDR1 and CDR2 are SSHAT and FNYEAQ (reference sequence). CDR3 amino acids: CASSLGPRDQETQYF. The CDR3 DNA reads as TGTGCCAGCAGCTTAGGCCCCCGCGACCAAGAGACCCAGTACTTC. The full variable domain, with the rest looked up from reference TRBV7-7 and TRBJ2-5, is GAGVSQSPRYKVTKRGQDVTLRCDPISSHATLYWYQQALGQGPEFLTYFNYEAQPDKSGLPSDRFSAERPEGSISTLTIQRTEQRDSAMYRCASSLGPRDQETQYFGPGTRLLVL.

The chain uses TRBV7-9 and TRBJ2-1, with 7 bases matching TRBD1. CDR3 length equals 13 residues. V lost 4 bases and J lost 6; bases outside the gene matches: 3. The germline V gene has CDR1 SEHNR and CDR2 FQNEAQ (reference sequence). The CDR3 region has the DNA TGTGCCAGCAGCTCCGGGACAGTCAATGAGCAGTTCTTC. It specifies CASSSGTVNEQFF.

The chain is built from TRBV7-6 and TRBJ2-5; D uncertain. V was cut by 5 bases and J by 0 bases, with 4 bases left in between. The CDR3 totals 12 residues. Germline CDR1 and CDR2: SGHVS and FNYEAQ. The CDR3, as DNA: TGTGCCAGCAGCCCTTACCAAGAGACCCAGTACTTC. Translating it yields CASSPYQETQYF.

The chain carries TRBV2 and TRBJ2-3; maybe TRBD2 (6 bases). CDR1 is SNHLY and CDR2 is FYNNEI in the germline V gene. The V gene lost 8 bases and the J gene lost 3 bases, with 15 bases spanning the gap. This CDR3 spans 14 amino acids. CDR3 region: CASGLGGRTDTQYF. CDR3 sequence (DNA): TGTGCCAGCGGACTCGGGGGAAGGACAGATACGCAGTATTTT.

This chain's CDR3 is CASSQDVSGRRGTGELFF. CDR3 sequence (DNA): TGCGCCAGCAGCCAAGATGTTAGCGGGAGGCGGGGCACCGGGGAGCTGTTTTTT. This sequence joins TRBV4-3 and TRBJ2-2; the match to TRBD2 covers 10 bases. The trim removed 0 bases at V and 4 bases at J, leaving 8 bases unmatched. There are 18 residues in the CDR3. The germline V gene encodes CDR1 LGHNA and CDR2 YSLEER.

CDR3 DNA: TGTGCCAGCAGTGGGGGGGACAGGCCAAATTCACCCCTCCACTTT. Its protein product is CASSGGDRPNSPLHF. The chain uses TRBV6-1 and TRBJ1-6, with 8 nucleotides matching TRBD1. The CDR3 is 15 residues long. Germline V CDR1 and CDR2: MNHNS, SASEGT. Trimming at V came to 4 bases and at J to 7 bases, leaving 6 bases not matched to a gene.

In this sample, this clone turned up once. The V call is TRBV30, the J call TRBJ1-2; a possible D gene is TRBD1 (6 bases). Germline CDR1 reads GTSNPN; CDR2 reads SVGIG (reference sequence). The CDR3 contains 12 residues. Trimming shortened V by 8 bases and J by 2 bases, and 12 bases separated the two germline ends. The CDR3 nucleotides read TGTGCCGGAGACGGACAGAACTATGGCTACACCTTC. As protein: CAGDGQNYGYTF.

The V and J genes are TRBV11-2 and TRBJ2-7; the D gene is possibly TRBD2 (5 bases). The germline gives CDR1 SGHAT, CDR2 FQNNGV. Trimming shortened V by 3 bases and J by 3 bases, and 9 bases separated the two germline ends. This CDR3 is 13 amino acids long. CDR3 nucleotide sequence: TGTGCCAGCAGCTTCGCCGACTACTACGAGCAGTACTTC. Its translation: CASSFADYYEQYF.

V usage is TRBV9 and J usage is TRBJ2-7, with D tentatively TRBD2 (6 bases). The CDR3 length is 13 residues. The germline CDR1 and CDR2 sequences are SGDLS and YYNGEE. The V end lost 0 bases, the J end lost 6 bases, and 10 bases lay between the germline ends. CDR3 bases: TGTGCCAGCAGCGTAGTTCCCGGGGGCGAGCAGTACTTC. Amino acids: CASSVVPGGEQYF.

The V gene is TRBV6-5, the J gene TRBJ1-4; 9 bases are a match to TRBD1. The CDR3 has 15 amino acids. Trimming removed 5 bases from V and 1 base from J; junction bases left unmatched: 2. The germline V gene has CDR1 MNHEY and CDR2 SVGAGI. CDR3 in amino acids: CASSRQGVTNEKLFF. CDR3 nucleotides: TGTGCCAGCAGTCGACAGGGGGTAACTAATGAAAAACTGTTTTTT.

The V call is TRBV4-2, the J call TRBJ2-5; D perhaps matches TRBD2 (6 bases). V was pared by 1 base and J by 1 base, with 13 bases between. The germline gives CDR1 LGHNA, CDR2 YNFKEQ. This CDR3 spans 16 amino acids. CDR3 sequence reads: CASSQGSSGVQETQYF. The CDR3 region has the DNA TGTGCCAGCAGCCAAGGAAGTAGCGGCGTCCAAGAGACCCAGTACTTC.

The CDR3 DNA reads TGTGCCAGCAAGGCTGAGTCTAGGGGCTACGAGCAGTACTTC. Translating gives CASKAESRGYEQYF. The V and J genes are TRBV2 and TRBJ2-7, with a tentative D call TRBD1 (5 bases). The V and J ends lost 7 bases and 3 bases respectively, with 16 bases between them. The CDR3 sequence is 14 residues long. Germline CDR1 and CDR2: SNHLY and FYNNEI.

This rearrangement joins TRBV6-1 to TRBJ1-5; 9 positions agree with TRBD1. V lost 3 bases, J lost 6 bases, and 3 bases stayed unmatched. This CDR3 has 14 residues. From germline, CDR1 is MNHNS and CDR2 SASEGT. The CDR3 loop reads CASSDNRGRQPQHF. The CDR3 DNA sequence: TGTGCCAGCAGTGACAACAGGGGGCGTCAGCCCCAGCATTTT.

The rearrangement joins TRBV7-3 to TRBJ1-1, with D unclear. V was cut by 2 bases and J by 0 bases, with 7 bases left in between. CDR3 length: 14 amino acids. Germline V gene sequence: CDR1 SGHTA, CDR2 FQGTGA. Written as DNA, the CDR3 is TGTGCCAGCAGCTTAGGCAGGTTGAACACTGAAGCTTTCTTT. Translation: CASSLGRLNTEAFF.

This clone occurred a few times. The chain couples TRBV5-5 to TRBJ2-5; TRBD1 agrees at 7 bases. The CDR3 covers 13 residues. V shed 5 bases and J 5 bases; nucleotides not matched to a gene: 6. Per the germline V gene, CDR1 is SGHKS and CDR2 is YYEKEE (reference sequence). In DNA form, the CDR3 reads TGTGCCAGCAGTCCGACAGGGTTGGAGACCCAGTACTTC. Translated, it gives CASSPTGLETQYF.

CDR3 residues: CASSLELADITDTQYF. Written as DNA, the CDR3 is TGTGCCAGCAGCTTAGAACTAGCGGACATCACAGATACGCAGTATTTT. The rearrangement joins TRBV11-2 to TRBJ2-3; 8 nucleotides line up with TRBD2. This CDR3 is built from 16 residues. The germline V gene has CDR1 SGHAT and CDR2 FQNNGV. The V segment lost 0 bases and the J segment 2 bases; nucleotides outside the gene matches: 4. Variable domain in full (rest from reference TRBV11-2 and TRBJ2-3): EAGVAQSPRYKIIEKRQSVAFWCNPISGHATLYWYQQILGQGPKLLIQFQNNGVVDDSQLPKDRFSAERLKGVDSTLKIQPAKLEDSAVYLCASSLELADITDTQYFGPGTRLTVL.

This chain connects TRBV6-5 to TRBJ2-2, with 7 bases matching TRBD1. With 6 bases clipped from V and 3 bases from J, the junction kept 7 bases outside the gene matches. Germline assignment: CDR1 MNHEY and CDR2 SVGAGI. This CDR3 has 15 residues. DNA of the CDR3: TGTGCCAGCAGGCCACGGGACAGACACACCGGGGAGCTGTTTTTT. Residues: CASRPRDRHTGELFF.

The rearrangement uses TRBV6-5 and TRBJ1-2; D is ambiguous. Germline V gene sequence: CDR1 MNHEY, CDR2 SVGAGI. Trimming pared 8 bases from V and 4 bases from J, leaving 17 bases between. This CDR3 comprises 14 residues. The CDR3 region has the DNA TGTGCCAGCCGCGGTTCGGGGATGGCCTATGGCTACACCTTC. This translates into CASRGSGMAYGYTF.

The V call is TRBV7-8, the J call TRBJ2-1, with unresolved D. The germline V gene encodes CDR1 SGHVS and CDR2 FQNEAQ. CDR3 length: 19 amino acids. The ends were cut back, 1 base at V and 0 bases at J, with 19 bases in the middle. The CDR3 region has the DNA TGTGCCAGCAGCTTAGTGGGTAGCCAGTATCAATCCTCCTACAATGAGCAGTTCTTC. Residues: CASSLVGSQYQSSYNEQFF.

The V gene is TRBV29-1, the J gene TRBJ1-4; D not certain. This CDR3 has 13 residues. The V and J ends lost 6 bases and 6 bases respectively, with 14 bases between them. Germline V gene lookup returns CDR1 SQVTM and CDR2 ANQGSEA. CDR3 loop: CSVDPSGDEKLFF. Here the CDR3 DNA reads TGCAGCGTCGATCCCAGTGGAGATGAAAAACTGTTTTTT. The variable domain in full, with the rest retrieved from reference TRBV29-1 and TRBJ1-4, is SAVISQKPSRDICQRGTSLTIQCQVDSQVTMMFWYRQQPGQSLTLIATANQGSEATYESGFVIDKFPISRPNLTFSTLTVSNMSPEDSSIYLCSVDPSGDEKLFFGSGTQLSVL.

This chain links TRBV9 with TRBJ1-3; D unresolved. Trimming removed 8 bases at V and 7 bases at J, with 13 bases between. CDR1 SGDLS and CDR2 YYNGEE come from the germline V gene. This CDR3 region has 12 residues. CDR3 DNA sequence: TGTGCCAGTCATAAGAGCGGGAACACCATATATTTT. Its translation: CASHKSGNTIYF.

J is TRBJ1-2 and V is TRBV6-1; D unclear. The CDR3 is made up of 12 amino acids. Germline CDR1 is MNHNS and CDR2 is SASEGT. V was shortened by 6 bases and J by 5 bases, with 10 bases between the two germline ends. CDR3 in amino acids: CASSQSGYGYTF. In DNA, the CDR3 is TGTGCCAGCAGCCAGTCGGGGTATGGCTACACCTTC.